Following are 31 T cell receptor beta chains from one sample sequenced in a study of blood T cells in healthy people across ages. Next came a second PCR, run for about 6 to 12 cycles, which used a sample-barcoded 5' primer along with a J-beta primer mix. Via MiXCR, TCRdb re-called the 5' RACE reads, giving one row per CDR3 protein. The repertoire includes 550,000 to 750,000 distinct CDR3 sequences, 21% of them detected once, and approximately 3.6% sits in the top ten. The specimen was blood. These receptors all stem from a man in his 70s in good health.

This clonotype was recorded a few times. The chain couples TRBV7-4 to TRBJ1-4, with D tentatively TRBD1 (6 bases). CDR1 and CDR2 (germline): SGHVT, SQSDAQ. V was trimmed by 4 bases and J by 0 bases, leaving 15 bases between them. The CDR3 spans 17 residues. The CDR3 is CASSYQDSLATNEKLFF. In DNA, the CDR3 is TGTGCCAGCAGCTACCAGGACAGCCTTGCAACTAATGAAAAACTGTTTTTT.

This clonotype was detected ten times or more. This rearrangement joins TRBV7-8 to TRBJ2-7, with 7 bases lining up with TRBD1. There are 13 residues in the CDR3. CDR1 is SGHVS and CDR2 is FQNEAQ in the germline V gene. V trimming: 1 base; J trimming: 5 bases; junction bases outside the gene matches: 2. As DNA, the CDR3 is TGTGCCAGCAGCTTAGTAGGGGGCCACGAGCAGTACTTC. Protein: CASSLVGGHEQYF.

This rearrangement joins TRBV2 to TRBJ2-2, with D perhaps TRBD2 (5 bases). This CDR3 is 12 amino acids long. Germline V gene sequence: CDR1 SNHLY, CDR2 FYNNEI. The V end lost 3 bases, the J end lost 6 bases, and 5 bases lay between the germline ends. The CDR3 loop is CASSEEAGELFF. CDR3 in DNA: TGTGCCAGCAGTGAGGAGGCCGGGGAGCTGTTTTTT.

This clonotype was seen ten or more times. The rearrangement links TRBV7-2 to TRBJ2-3; 7 bases agree with TRBD2. Germline V CDR1 and CDR2: SGHTA, FQGNSA. This CDR3 spans 16 amino acids. Trimming took 0 bases from V and 6 from J; bases not matched to a gene: 9. The CDR3 bases are TGTGCCAGCAGCTTAGCGCGGGCTAGCGGTAGTGATACGCAGTATTTT. Amino acid sequence: CASSLARASGSDTQYF.

Remarks on this clonotype: Germline is not matched at one junction end, which may reflect a read error. The V and J genes are TRBV3-1 and TRBJ2-3, with unresolved D. Per the germline V gene, CDR1 is LGHDT and CDR2 is YNNKEL (reference sequence). The CDR3 has 13 residues. The CDR3 loop is CASGQPPSDTQYF. CDR3 DNA sequence: TGTGCCAGCGGCCAACCCCCGTCGGATACGCAGTATTTT.

Only a few counts were recorded for this clonotype. Its ends do not fully match the called genes, so a read error is possible. This chain links TRBV7-3 with TRBJ2-5; tentatively, D is TRBD2 (6 bases). Germline CDR1 is SGHTA and CDR2 is FQGTGA. There are 15 residues in the CDR3. The CDR3 nucleotides read TGTGCCAGCAGCCTAACGGGGACTTACGGGGAGACCCAGTACTTC. It specifies CASSLTGTYGETQYF.

Note on this clonotype: One end of the junction does not line up with germline, which may come from a read error. The CDR3 DNA sequence: TGTGCCAGCAGTACCCCGAGGACTAGCGGGAGGGCAGATACGCAGTATTTC. It specifies CASSTPRTSGRADTQYF. The rearrangement links TRBV12-3 or TRBV12-4 to TRBJ2-3, with 15 bases matching TRBD2. This CDR3 comprises 17 residues.

With respect to this clonotype: The junction and the germline gene differ at one end; a read error may be behind it. The chain links TRBV29-1 to TRBJ2-1, with D possibly called TRBD1 or TRBD2 (5 bases each). The J call could be wrong; TRBJ2-7 is a better fit for the DNA end. Germline CDR1 SQVTM, CDR2 ANQGSEA. The CDR3 consists of 13 residues. In DNA, the CDR3 is TGCAGCGCTGAAGACGGGGCTTCCTACGAGCAGTACTTC. Translated: CSAEDGASYEQYF.

This chain joins TRBV28 and TRBJ1-6; the match to TRBD1 covers 9 bases. Germline CDR1 MDHEN, CDR2 SYDVKM. CDR3 length: 17 amino acids. V lost 2 bases to trimming and J lost 9 bases; unmatched junction nucleotides: 11. In DNA, the CDR3 is TGTGCCAGCAGTTTAGGAGGGACAGGGAGCGGTGGTTCACCCCTCCACTTT. It translates to CASSLGGTGSGGSPLHF. The full variable domain, with the rest looked up from reference TRBV28 and TRBJ1-6, is DVKVTQSSRYLVKRTGEKVFLECVQDMDHENMFWYRQDPGLGLRLIYFSYDVKMKEKGDIPEGYSVSREKKERFSLILESASTNQTSMYLCASSLGGTGSGGSPLHFGNGTRLTVT.

The chain is built from TRBV6-6 and TRBJ1-1, with a weak D call TRBD1 (5 bases). In germline, CDR1 is MNHNY, CDR2 SVGAGI (reference sequence). Trimming took off 7 bases at V and 3 bases at J, with 12 bases between the two ends. The CDR3 spans 13 residues. The CDR3 DNA sequence: TGTGCCAGCATACAGGTTGGGGACACTGAAGCTTTCTTT. It specifies CASIQVGDTEAFF.

This clonotype came up a few times. The chain uses TRBV7-9 and TRBJ2-4, with D hard to call. CDR3 size: 13 residues. Trimming left V 6 bases short and J 5 bases short, with 11 bases between. Germline V lookup: CDR1 SEHNR, CDR2 FQNEAQ (reference sequence). This CDR3 reads CASRPTQENIQYF. DNA for the CDR3: TGTGCCAGCAGGCCCACACAAGAAAACATTCAGTACTTC.

The chain couples TRBV29-1 to TRBJ2-3; D uncertain. There are 13 residues in the CDR3. Per the germline V gene, CDR1 is SQVTM and CDR2 is ANQGSEA. Trimming removed 3 bases at V and 0 bases at J, with 7 bases between. CDR3: CSVEIGSTDTQYF. DNA for the CDR3: TGCAGCGTTGAGATCGGTAGCACAGATACGCAGTATTTT.

The gene calls are TRBV20-1 and TRBJ2-2; 7 positions match TRBD1. Germline trimming cut 5 bases from V and 3 bases from J; bases unmatched to any gene: 6. This CDR3 has 14 residues. Germline V gene lookup returns CDR1 DFQATT and CDR2 SNEGSKA (reference sequence). The CDR3 here is CSAPWQGDTGELFF. In nucleotides, the CDR3 is TGCAGTGCTCCCTGGCAGGGGGACACCGGGGAGCTGTTTTTT.

This clonotype is a singleton in its sample. The chain combines TRBV6-5 with TRBJ2-7; 11 bases match TRBD1. The germline V gene encodes CDR1 MNHEY and CDR2 SVGAGI. The CDR3 contains 16 residues. V dropped 2 bases and J dropped 3; count of bases not matched to a gene: 6. The DNA of the CDR3 is TGTGCCAGCAGTTACCCTCGGACAGGGGGCATCTACGAGCAGTACTTC. It yields the protein CASSYPRTGGIYEQYF.

The gene calls are TRBV5-1 and TRBJ2-1, with 11 positions matching TRBD2. The germline V gene encodes CDR1 SGHRS and CDR2 YFSETQ. The CDR3 contains 17 residues. Trimming cost V 4 bases and J 1 base; bases outside gene matches: 7. This CDR3 is CASSRTSGSPSYNEQFF. DNA of the CDR3: TGCGCCAGCAGCAGAACTAGCGGGAGTCCGTCCTACAATGAGCAGTTCTTC. Full variable domain (rest looked up from reference TRBV5-1 and TRBJ2-1): KAGVTQTPRYLIKTRGQQVTLSCSPISGHRSVSWYQQTPGQGLQFLFEYFSETQRNKGNFPGRFSGRQFSNSRSEMNVSTLELGDSALYLCASSRTSGSPSYNEQFFGPGTRLTVL.

This clonotype has a handful of counts. V gene TRBV20-1 combines with J gene TRBJ1-6; TRBD1 matches 8 bases. V lost 5 bases and J lost 9; bases outside the gene matches: 6. This CDR3 contains 13 residues. Germline V gives CDR1 DFQATT, CDR2 SNEGSKA (reference sequence). The CDR3 sequence: CSAVTGGSSPLHF. CDR3 coding DNA: TGCAGTGCTGTAACAGGGGGAAGTTCACCCCTCCACTTT.

The V gene is TRBV7-9, the J gene TRBJ2-2, with D perhaps assigned TRBD1 or TRBD2 (5 bases each). Between the trimmed V and J ends, which lost 5 bases and 4 bases, there was a span of 11 bases. The CDR3 extends over 14 amino acids. The germline V gene has CDR1 SEHNR and CDR2 FQNEAQ (reference sequence). The CDR3 loop reads CASSLGAITGELFF. The CDR3 DNA reads TGTGCCAGCAGCCTCGGGGCCATCACCGGGGAGCTGTTTTTT.

This clonotype occurred a few times. V usage is TRBV6-1 and J usage is TRBJ1-5, with a possible D match to TRBD1 (5 bases). Germline loops: CDR1 MNHNS, CDR2 SASEGT. The germline V and J ends were trimmed by 4 bases and 0 bases, with 10 bases remaining between them. The CDR3 is made up of 15 amino acids. The CDR3 reads CASSGSQGSNQPQHF. The CDR3 DNA sequence: TGTGCCAGCAGTGGGTCCCAGGGTAGCAATCAGCCCCAGCATTTT.

V is TRBV9 and J is TRBJ2-1; 7 positions agree with TRBD2. The J segment lost 2 bases and the V segment lost 3 bases, leaving 5 bases of the junction unmatched. Germline V CDR1 and CDR2: SGDLS, YYNGEE. The CDR3 has 15 amino acids. The CDR3 nucleotides read TGTGCCAGCAGCGGTCTGGGGGGGGCCTACAATGAGCAGTTCTTC. As protein: CASSGLGGAYNEQFF.

The chain recombines TRBV9 with TRBJ2-6; tentatively, D is TRBD2 (6 bases). From germline, CDR1 is SGDLS and CDR2 YYNGEE. The length of the CDR3 is 17 residues. The V end was cut by 3 bases, the J end by 2 bases, with 15 bases between. The CDR3 nucleotides are TGTGCCAGCAGCGCATACGACCCGGGGGCTGGGGCCAACGTCCTGACTTTC. Amino acids: CASSAYDPGAGANVLTF.

Only a few counts were recorded for this clonotype. The CDR3 coding sequence is TGTGCCAGCAGCGTAGGGGTTCATTACACAGATACGCAGTATTTT. This gives the protein CASSVGVHYTDTQYF. The V gene is TRBV9, the J gene TRBJ2-3; D unresolved. The length of the CDR3 is 15 residues. The V gene's germline CDR1 is SGDLS and CDR2 YYNGEE. V shed 0 bases and J shed 2 bases, with 10 bases lying between them.

The chain uses TRBV11-2 and TRBJ1-2; D gene ambiguous. V was clipped by 5 bases and J by 7 bases, with 11 bases between them. The germline V gene encodes CDR1 SGHAT and CDR2 FQNNGV. This CDR3 region has 12 residues. CDR3 in DNA: TGTGCCAGCAGCGAACAGAGTTTTGGCTACACCTTC. Translated, it gives CASSEQSFGYTF.

This clonotype turned up a few times. The chain has TRBV2 and TRBJ1-4, with 7 nucleotides matching TRBD1. The CDR3 sequence is 14 residues long. The germline gives CDR1 SNHLY, CDR2 FYNNEI. The V segment lost 6 bases and the J segment 8 bases; nucleotides outside the gene matches: 9. The CDR3 spells CASRDTGVSEKLFF. CDR3 in DNA: TGTGCCAGCAGGGATACAGGGGTCTCGGAAAAACTGTTTTTT.

This clonotype has more than one count but fewer than ten. The rearrangement joins TRBV24-1 to TRBJ2-2, with D unresolved. CDR3 length: 14 residues. The germline CDR1 and CDR2 sequences are KGHDR and SFDVKD. V was shortened by 4 bases and J by 5 bases, with 10 bases between the two germline ends. The CDR3 region is CATSDTARTGELFF. The CDR3 DNA reads TGTGCCACCAGTGACACAGCGAGGACCGGGGAGCTGTTTTTT.

The chain links TRBV12-3 or TRBV12-4 to TRBJ1-6; D is uncertain. V shed 9 bases and J shed 4 bases, with 10 bases lying between them. The CDR3 runs to 13 residues. As DNA, the CDR3 is TGTGCCAGTTCCGGGAAGTATAATTCACCCCTCCACTTT. This encodes CASSGKYNSPLHF.

This clonotype appeared many times. V usage is TRBV20-1 and J usage is TRBJ2-1; 8 nucleotides line up with TRBD2. Trimming took 4 bases from V and 2 from J; bases not matched to a gene: 7. The CDR3 spans 15 residues. The germline V gene has CDR1 DFQATT and CDR2 SNEGSKA (reference sequence). CDR3 protein: CSAISSGSPYNEQFF. CDR3 DNA sequence: TGCAGTGCTATATCTAGCGGGTCCCCCTACAATGAGCAGTTCTTC.

This clonotype was observed a handful of times. This chain joins TRBV9 and TRBJ2-1; no clear D gene. V lost 4 bases and J 6 bases, leaving 8 bases between the germline ends. This CDR3 region has 12 residues. Germline V gene sequence: CDR1 SGDLS, CDR2 YYNGEE. The CDR3 region is CASSPRFNEQFF. The DNA of the CDR3 is TGTGCCAGCAGCCCCCGGTTCAATGAGCAGTTCTTC.

The sample holds many counts of this clonotype. The rearrangement joins TRBV10-3 to TRBJ2-5; 8 nucleotides agree with TRBD2. CDR1 and CDR2 (germline): ENHRY, SYGVKD. V trimming: 3 bases; J trimming: 5 bases; junction bases outside the gene matches: 8. The CDR3 covers 15 residues. The CDR3 region is CAISDPGRGTETQYF. The DNA for the CDR3 is TGTGCCATCAGTGACCCCGGGAGGGGTACTGAGACCCAGTACTTC.

This sequence joins TRBV7-9 and TRBJ1-6, with 10 bases fitting TRBD1. Trimming took 5 bases from V and 10 from J; bases not matched to a gene: 5. CDR1 SEHNR and CDR2 FQNEAQ come from the germline V gene (reference sequence). The CDR3 covers 14 residues. The DNA for the CDR3 is TGTGCCAGCAGCGGACAGGGGGGGATATCACCCCTCCACTTT. This codes for CASSGQGGISPLHF.

Only a few counts were recorded for this clonotype. V usage is TRBV20-1 and J usage is TRBJ1-1, with TRBD1 matching over 7 bases. The CDR3 covers 15 residues. Germline V CDR1 and CDR2: DFQATT, SNEGSKA (reference sequence). With V trimmed by 1 base and J by 6 bases, 11 bases remained unmatched. CDR3 sequence reads: CSARAPGGTVSEAFF. CDR3 in DNA: TGCAGTGCTAGAGCTCCCGGGGGGACAGTCTCTGAAGCTTTCTTT.

This clonotype was counted a few times. The chain employs TRBV2 and TRBJ2-7, with TRBD1 matching 9 bases. Germline lookup yields CDR1 SNHLY and CDR2 FYNNEI. This CDR3 has 11 amino acids. V lost 6 bases, J lost 6 bases, and 0 bases stayed unmatched. The CDR3 DNA follows: TGTGCCAGCAGGGGACAGGGCGAGCAGTACTTC. Encoded protein: CASRGQGEQYF.